One T cell receptor (beta chain) is described in this entry. It has no known antigen specificity. One base away there is no much larger clone; base qualities are not given. The data are from a study of T cell changes during pregnancy in multiple sclerosis (dated by TCRdb to the late 2010s). Regarding the complete study: The study examined how the T cell repertoire changed over the course of pregnancy in women with multiple sclerosis.

The CDR3 runs 14 amino acids, cysteine and phenylalanine included. Only the CDR3 part of the read is kept: 42 bases, read in frame from the first base. V and J are truncated by 3 bases and 6 bases respectively, leaving an intervening sequence of 14 bases. The germline V gene (reference sequence) gives CDR1 as LNHDA and CDR2 as SQIVND. The protocol used for the library was the immunoSEQ multiplex PCR assay. Sourced from immuneACCESS, this table was stored by TCRdb with only in-frame sequences that have V and J called. A share of the clones is absent; for the studies checked, an unresolved V gene accounts for under half, and the remainder has no known explanation. For this sample the table gives 50,000 to 65,000 clones, of which 90% were detected only once. Approximately 6.5% of the sample comes from the top ten.

This material consisted of peripheral blood, taken in the third trimester of pregnancy. This receptor was taken from a female donor in good health, enrolled as a control in a pregnancy study. The rearranged chain carries TRBV19 and TRBJ1-2; the D gene remains uncertain. The DNA sequence follows: TGTGCCAGTAGTATCGTCCCCGAGGGTCATGGCTACACCTTC. Its coded protein is CASSIVPEGHGYTF.